A selection of T cell receptor beta chains follows, all from one sample in a study of T cells after yellow fever vaccination. Each CDR3 protein is one row after TCRdb ran MiXCR on the 5' RACE reads. Of approximately 250,000 distinct CDR3 sequences listed, 3.6% were seen once; the top ten hold about a fifth. The starting material was PBMCs, obtained 15 days after the yellow fever booster vaccination. All receptors derive from a young man who received the YFV17D yellow fever vaccine. The CDR3 runs from the conserved cysteine through the conserved F or W. D genes are given only for firm matches. Sizes are listed as once, few or many counts, or a class when the clone is expanded.

cdr3_aa	cdr3_nt	d_call	v_call	clone_size	j_call
CASSLAGGPINQPQHF	TGTGCCAGCAGCTTAGCGGGGGGACCGATAAATCAGCCCCAGCATTTT	NA	TRBV7-2	many	TRBJ1-5
CSVRRIGAPRDNSPLHF	TGCAGTGTCCGAAGGATAGGGGCCCCTCGCGATAATTCACCCCTCCACTTT	NA	TRBV20-1	many	TRBJ1-6
CASSTGGDTQYF	TGTGCTAGTTCCACGGGGGGAGATACGCAGTATTTT	TRBD2	TRBV12-5	many	TRBJ2-3
CASSRGTLSPNQPQHF	TGTGCCAGCAGCAGAGGGACATTAAGCCCCAATCAGCCCCAGCATTTT	NA	TRBV21-1	many	TRBJ1-5
CASSSPGVKTEAFF	TGTGCCAGCAGTTCCCCGGGGGTGAAGACTGAAGCTTTCTTT	NA	TRBV6-5	many	TRBJ1-1
CASSYGDSEQYF	TGTGCCAGCAGCTATGGGGACAGCGAGCAGTACTTC	TRBD1	TRBV7-2	many	TRBJ2-7
CASSFGGLKQFF	TGTGCCAGCAGCTTTGGCGGTTTGAAGCAGTTCTTC	NA	TRBV7-9	many	TRBJ2-1
CASSESGGAGDTQYF	TGTGCCAGCAGTGAATCCGGGGGGGCTGGAGATACGCAGTATTTT	TRBD2	TRBV25-1	once	TRBJ2-3
CASREPRLNYGYTF	TGTGCCAGCAGGGAGCCCCGGCTTAACTATGGCTACACCTTC	NA	TRBV11-2	many	TRBJ1-2
CASSLSGQGSQPQHF	TGTGCCAGCAGTTTATCCGGTCAGGGGAGTCAGCCCCAGCATTTT	NA	TRBV12-3/TRBV12-4	few	TRBJ1-5
CSVGAIGQGETQYF	TGCAGCGTTGGGGCTATCGGACAGGGGGAGACCCAGTACTTC	TRBD1	TRBV29-1	many	TRBJ2-5
CASSLNAPQTGSTDTQYF	TGTGCCAGCTCACTTAACGCCCCCCAGACAGGAAGCACAGATACGCAGTATTTT	NA	TRBV18	many	TRBJ2-3
CASAEGQSSGANVLTF	TGTGCCAGCGCGGAGGGACAAAGCTCTGGGGCCAACGTCCTGACTTTC	NA	TRBV7-3	many	TRBJ2-6
CASSHPNGGRETQYF	TGTGCCAGCAGTCACCCTAACGGGGGTCGAGAGACCCAGTACTTC	NA	TRBV7-2	many	TRBJ2-5
CASGRLREKLFF	TGCGCCAGCGGGAGGTTAAGGGAAAAACTGTTTTTT	NA	TRBV10-2	few	TRBJ1-4
CASSPAAGSAYEQYF	TGTGCCAGCAGCCCGGCAGCGGGGTCAGCCTACGAGCAGTACTTC	TRBD2	TRBV27	many	TRBJ2-7
CASSVGTETEAFF	TGTGCCAGCAGCGTTGGGACGGAGACTGAAGCTTTCTTT	NA	TRBV4-2	many	TRBJ1-1
CASSLLSRISNQPQHF	TGTGCCAGCAGTTTATTGTCCCGGATTAGCAATCAGCCCCAGCATTTT	NA	TRBV28	many	TRBJ1-5
CSARDPQRVTGELFF	TGCAGTGCTAGAGATCCCCAGAGAGTTACCGGGGAGCTGTTTTTT	NA	TRBV20-1	many	TRBJ2-2
CASRSGGGGSPLHF	TGTGCCAGCAGATCAGGGGGCGGGGGTTCACCCCTCCACTTT	TRBD1	TRBV27	many	TRBJ1-6
CASSANTEAFF	TGCGCCAGCAGCGCGAACACTGAAGCTTTCTTT	NA	TRBV5-1	many	TRBJ1-1
CASSPLEGLAGRETQYF	TGTGCCAGCAGCCCTCTCGAGGGACTAGCGGGGAGAGAGACCCAGTACTTC	TRBD2	TRBV9	many	TRBJ2-5
CATSRTSGGADTQYF	TGTGCCACCAGCAGGACTAGCGGGGGGGCAGATACGCAGTATTTT	TRBD2	TRBV15	many	TRBJ2-3
CATSRAVGGYEQYF	TGTGCCACCAGCAGAGCCGTAGGAGGATACGAGCAGTACTTC	NA	TRBV15	many	TRBJ2-7
CASSVPYEQFF	TGTGCCAGCAGCGTACCCTATGAGCAGTTCTTC	NA	TRBV11-2	many	TRBJ2-1
CASSLRDTNYGYTF	TGCGCCAGCAGCCTCCGGGACACTAACTATGGCTACACCTTC	NA	TRBV4-1	many	TRBJ1-2
CSAREGVGSPLHF	TGCAGTGCTAGAGAGGGAGTCGGATCACCCCTCCACTTT	NA	TRBV20-1	many	TRBJ1-6
CASSTFDRPYEQYF	TGTGCCAGCAGCACCTTCGACAGACCCTACGAGCAGTACTTC	NA	TRBV7-2	many	TRBJ2-7
CASSLAGKETQYF	TGTGCCAGCAGCTTAGCCGGGAAGGAGACCCAGTACTTC	NA	TRBV7-6	many	TRBJ2-5
CASSQEGQQPQHF	TGCGCCAGCAGCCAAGAGGGCCAACAGCCCCAGCATTTT	NA	TRBV4-3	many	TRBJ1-5
CASSSRTDEKLFF	TGTGCCAGCAGCTCGCGTACAGATGAAAAACTGTTTTTT	NA	TRBV2	many	TRBJ1-4
CASSPGPGQTVYEQYF	TGCGCCAGCAGCCCGGGGCCGGGACAGACTGTTTACGAGCAGTACTTC	TRBD1	TRBV5-1	many	TRBJ2-7
CASSPTGPYTEAFF	TGTGCCAGCAGCCCAACAGGGCCCTACACTGAAGCTTTCTTT	NA	TRBV6-6	many	TRBJ1-1
CASSLSAGVYNEQFF	TGCGCCAGCAGCTTGTCTGCAGGGGTCTACAATGAGCAGTTCTTC	NA	TRBV5-1	many	TRBJ2-1
CASSLGTSGALLGAGELFF	TGTGCCAGCAGCTTAGGGACTAGCGGGGCCCTATTGGGCGCCGGGGAGCTGTTTTTT	TRBD2	TRBV7-3	many	TRBJ2-2
CASTSGLGTEAFF	TGTGCCAGCACCTCCGGACTCGGAACTGAAGCTTTCTTT	NA	TRBV6-2/TRBV6-3	few	TRBJ1-1
CASTSDRGEQFF	TGTGCCAGCACCTCCGATCGAGGCGAGCAGTTCTTC	NA	TRBV7-8	many	TRBJ2-1
CASSIGSGNSPLHF	TGCGCCAGCAGCATTGGTTCGGGAAATTCACCCCTCCACTTT	NA	TRBV5-1	many	TRBJ1-6
CAITKGQNTEAFF	TGTGCCATCACTAAGGGACAGAACACTGAAGCTTTCTTT	NA	TRBV10-3	many	TRBJ1-1